What follows are 27 T cell receptor beta chains derived from one specimen sequenced in a study of vaccination effects on CD4 cells after COVID-19. Using viral peptide pools, the ViraFEST assay grew out antigen-specific CD4+ T cells prior to sequencing. Following an approximately ten-day culture, CD4+ T cells were purified. Vaccine recipients had no previous SARS-CoV-2 infection; their nucleocapsid antibodies were negative. For these TCRs, the target antigens are not known. This table comes from immunoSEQ multiplex PCR, and its TCRdb copy is limited to in-frame clones, with some not included. This table has tens of thousands of clones, approximately 70% appearing once. This material consisted of CD4+ T cells from PBMCs cultured with SARS-CoV-2 spike peptides, taken before COVID-19 vaccination. These receptors were obtained from a human donor who received a COVID-19 vaccine.

The chain joins TRBV4-2 to TRBJ2-3; no reliable D call. The length of the CDR3 is 13 residues. The germline V gene encodes CDR1 LGHNA and CDR2 YNFKEQ. The ends were cut back, 4 bases at V and 7 bases at J, with 12 bases in the middle. CDR3 DNA: TGTGCCAGCAGCCCACCGCCATCAAATACGCAGTATTTT. Its translation: CASSPPPSNTQYF.

Only a few counts were recorded for this clone. The J gene is TRBJ1-1, the V gene TRBV7-2; no clear D gene. This CDR3 is 13 amino acids long. The ends were cut back, 1 base at V and 1 base at J, with 4 bases in the middle. From germline, CDR1 is SGHTA and CDR2 FQGNSA. The CDR3 bases are TGTGCCAGCAGCTTAGTCCAGAACACTGAAGCTTTCTTT. This encodes CASSLVQNTEAFF.

The chain recombines TRBV10-3 with TRBJ2-7; TRBD2 is a possible D gene (6 bases). Germline CDR1 is ENHRY and CDR2 is SYGVKD. The CDR3 is made up of 13 amino acids. Trimming cost V 8 bases and J 6 bases, with 17 bases left between them. CDR3: CAIGRSLKGEQYF. DNA for the CDR3: TGTGCCATCGGGAGGTCGCTCAAGGGCGAGCAGTACTTC.

J is TRBJ2-2 and V is TRBV6-5, with TRBD1 matching 9 bases. The J segment lost 3 bases and the V segment lost 5 bases, leaving 4 bases of the junction unmatched. Germline V gives CDR1 MNHEY, CDR2 SVGAGI. This CDR3 spans 15 amino acids. The DNA of the CDR3 is TGTGCCAGCAGTCAGGACAGGGGATACACCGGGGAGCTGTTTTTT. This sequence encodes CASSQDRGYTGELFF.

V gene TRBV5-1 combines with J gene TRBJ1-1; D is unresolved. The CDR3 spans 14 residues. CDR1 and CDR2 from the germline V gene are SGHRS and YFSETQ. Trimming stripped 2 bases from V and 2 bases from J, with 10 bases between. CDR3 DNA: TGCGCCAGCAGCTTAGAGGGAGCTAACACTGAAGCTTTCTTT. As protein: CASSLEGANTEAFF.

This clone was counted at least ten times. This chain connects TRBV6-5 to TRBJ1-5; the match to TRBD1 covers 11 bases. The CDR3 consists of 15 residues. J lost 2 bases, V lost 11 bases, and 8 bases had no gene match. Germline loops: CDR1 MNHEY, CDR2 SVGAGI. CDR3 residues: CAVGTDRGRNQPQHF. The DNA of the CDR3 is TGTGCCGTGGGAACGGACAGGGGGCGCAATCAGCCCCAGCATTTT.

The chain employs TRBV5-1 and TRBJ2-1, with 12 bases that match TRBD2. The germline CDR1 and CDR2 sequences are SGHRS and YFSETQ. With 0 bases clipped from V and 7 bases from J, the junction kept 2 bases outside the gene matches. The CDR3 loop spans 15 amino acids. The CDR3 loop is CASSLGTSGVNEQFF. For the CDR3, the DNA is TGCGCCAGCAGCTTGGGGACTAGCGGGGTGAATGAGCAGTTCTTC. The entire variable domain, with the rest obtained from reference TRBV5-1 and TRBJ2-1, is as follows: KAGVTQTPRYLIKTRGQQVTLSCSPISGHRSVSWYQQTPGQGLQFLFEYFSETQRNKGNFPGRFSGRQFSNSRSEMNVSTLELGDSALYLCASSLGTSGVNEQFFGPGTRLTVL.

The CDR3 DNA follows: TGTGCCAGCAGCCCTTCGGGCGGGGGGGTAGATACGCAGTATTTT. It codes for CASSPSGGGVDTQYF. The genes are TRBV7-2 and TRBJ2-3, with 9 bases matching TRBD2. J lost 5 bases, V lost 5 bases, and 8 bases had no gene match. This CDR3 has 15 amino acids. The germline V gene encodes CDR1 SGHTA and CDR2 FQGNSA.

This clone was counted a few times. V usage is TRBV2 and J usage is TRBJ2-1; D might be TRBD1 (6 bases). This CDR3 has 15 amino acids. Germline values: CDR1 SNHLY, CDR2 FYNNEI. V lost 8 bases and J lost 0, with 14 bases in between. The CDR3 spells CASRNRVSSYNEQFF. The CDR3 DNA follows: TGTGCCAGCCGGAACAGGGTAAGCTCCTACAATGAGCAGTTCTTC. The whole variable domain, remainder taken from reference TRBV2 and TRBJ2-1, is EPEVTQTPSHQVTQMGQEVILRCVPISNHLYFYWYRQILGQKVEFLVSFYNNEISEKSEIFDDQFSVERPDGSNFTLKIRSTKLEDSAMYFCASRNRVSSYNEQFFGPGTRLTVL.

This clone has more than one count but fewer than ten. The chain is built from TRBV7-9 and TRBJ2-7; D ambiguous. Between the trimmed V and J ends, which lost 0 bases and 2 bases, there was a span of 5 bases. The CDR3 runs 13 residues. CDR1 SEHNR and CDR2 FQNEAQ come from the germline V gene (reference sequence). The CDR3 spells CASSLAGAYEQYF. The CDR3 DNA follows: TGTGCCAGCAGCTTAGCCGGAGCCTACGAGCAGTACTTC.

The chain couples TRBV2 to TRBJ1-5, with 7 bases matching TRBD1. The J segment lost 2 bases and the V segment lost 6 bases, leaving 4 bases of the junction unmatched. This CDR3 has 14 residues. The germline V gene has CDR1 SNHLY and CDR2 FYNNEI. In DNA, the CDR3 is TGTGCCAGCAGCGGGCAGGGGGGCAATCAGCCCCAGCATTTT. It codes for CASSGQGGNQPQHF.

This rearrangement joins TRBV5-4 to TRBJ2-2; 9 nucleotides match TRBD2. The germline CDR1 and CDR2 sequences are SGHNT and YYREEE (reference sequence). The CDR3 runs 15 residues. The ends lost 4 bases at V and 3 bases at J; junction bases unmatched: 4. The CDR3 loop reads CASSHSGSYTGELFF. The CDR3 coding sequence is TGTGCCAGCAGCCATAGCGGGAGTTACACCGGGGAGCTGTTTTTT.

The rearrangement links TRBV7-3 to TRBJ2-3; D is undetermined. V shed 5 bases and J shed 6 bases, with 12 bases lying between them. The V gene's germline CDR1 is SGHTA and CDR2 FQGTGA. The CDR3 loop spans 13 amino acids. CDR3 region: CASSAGVGDTQYF. Written as DNA, the CDR3 is TGTGCCAGCAGCGCTGGGGTAGGGGATACGCAGTATTTT.

The sample holds one count of this clone. The V call is TRBV4-1, the J call TRBJ2-6; tentatively, D is TRBD2 (5 bases). The CDR3 consists of 19 residues. Deletions cut 1 base from V and 0 bases from J, with 16 bases between. CDR1 and CDR2 from the germline V gene are MGHRA and YSYEKL. CDR3 coding DNA: TGCGCCAGCAGCCAAGCCGTAACTAGACTCCGCTCTGGGGCCAACGTCCTGACTTTC. Residues: CASSQAVTRLRSGANVLTF.

This clone was observed a handful of times. The chain combines TRBV2 with TRBJ1-5; D might be TRBD1 (6 bases). Germline V gene data show CDR1 as SNHLY and CDR2 as FYNNEI. This CDR3 has 15 amino acids. V lost 6 bases to trimming and J lost 4 bases, with 16 bases between them. The CDR3 is CASSPQGGLNQPQHF. The CDR3 region has the DNA TGTGCCAGCAGCCCACAGGGAGGTCTAAATCAGCCCCAGCATTTT.

The chain uses TRBV5-1 and TRBJ1-2; D may be TRBD1 (6 bases). This CDR3 has 16 amino acids. Germline values: CDR1 SGHRS, CDR2 YFSETQ. V was shortened by 2 bases and J by 4 bases, with 18 bases between the two germline ends. CDR3 DNA: TGCGCCAGCAGCTTTTTAGGGGGATATGGGATCTATGGCTACACCTTC. Protein sequence: CASSFLGGYGIYGYTF.

The J gene is TRBJ1-2, the V gene TRBV29-1; 9 bases line up with TRBD1. The V and J ends lost 6 bases and 5 bases, in that order; junction bases with no gene match: 4. Germline CDR1 and CDR2: SQVTM and ANQGSEA. CDR3 length: 12 amino acids. The CDR3 bases are TGCAGCGTAAAACAGGGGGCTTATGGCTACACCTTC. It is translated as CSVKQGAYGYTF. Full variable domain (outside the CDR3, taken from reference TRBV29-1 and TRBJ1-2): SAVISQKPSRDICQRGTSLTIQCQVDSQVTMMFWYRQQPGQSLTLIATANQGSEATYESGFVIDKFPISRPNLTFSTLTVSNMSPEDSSIYLCSVKQGAYGYTFGSGTRLTVV.

The chain links TRBV5-1 to TRBJ2-1, with 11 bases identical to TRBD2. The V and J ends lost 5 bases and 4 bases, in that order; junction bases with no gene match: 5. The V gene's germline CDR1 is SGHRS and CDR2 YFSETQ. The CDR3 spans 15 residues. The CDR3 spells CASSLAGGGYNEQFF. In DNA form, the CDR3 reads TGCGCCAGCAGTTTAGCGGGAGGGGGATACAATGAGCAGTTCTTC. The complete variable domain, with remaining parts taken from reference TRBV5-1 and TRBJ2-1, reads KAGVTQTPRYLIKTRGQQVTLSCSPISGHRSVSWYQQTPGQGLQFLFEYFSETQRNKGNFPGRFSGRQFSNSRSEMNVSTLELGDSALYLCASSLAGGGYNEQFFGPGTRLTVL.

This clone is a singleton in its sample. V is TRBV19 and J is TRBJ1-4; tentatively, D is TRBD1 (6 bases). Germline loops: CDR1 LNHDA, CDR2 SQIVND (reference sequence). Trimming took off 6 bases at V and 7 bases at J, with 24 bases between the two ends. This CDR3 has 17 amino acids. In DNA, the CDR3 is TGTGCCAGTAGCCAAAGGCCCCCACAGGGCCGGGGTGAAAAACTGTTTTTT. Amino acids: CASSQRPPQGRGEKLFF.

This clone was seen a handful of times. CDR3: CASSEFGTGNSPLHF. CDR3 DNA sequence: TGTGCCAGCAGTGAGTTCGGGACAGGCAATTCACCCCTCCACTTT. The rearrangement joins TRBV2 to TRBJ1-6, with 8 nucleotides matching TRBD1. With 3 bases clipped from V and 7 bases from J, the junction kept 5 bases outside the gene matches. The CDR3 totals 15 residues. Germline CDR1 reads SNHLY; CDR2 reads FYNNEI.

V gene TRBV11-1 combines with J gene TRBJ1-1; D possibly corresponds to TRBD1 (5 bases). CDR1 and CDR2 (germline): SGHAT, FQDESV (reference sequence). The CDR3 covers 15 residues. Trimming removed 5 bases at V and 7 bases at J, with 20 bases between. CDR3 nucleotide sequence: TGTGCCAGCAGCCCCCAGCTGAGCGGCGGGGGTGAAGCTTTCTTT. The encoded protein is CASSPQLSGGGEAFF.

This clone occurred a few times. The rearrangement uses TRBV7-6 and TRBJ2-2; 8 nucleotides agree with TRBD1. CDR3 size: 18 residues. The germline V gene has CDR1 SGHVS and CDR2 FNYEAQ. Trimming took 7 bases from V and 0 from J; bases not matched to a gene: 13. This CDR3 is CASTGGDRHAPNTGELFF. CDR3 coding DNA: TGTGCCAGCACCGGCGGGGACAGGCATGCCCCGAACACCGGGGAGCTGTTTTTT.

This clone has only a few counts. The CDR3 nucleotides read TGTGCCAGCACAAATGCAGGGGGCGGCTATGGCTACACCTTC. This sequence encodes CASTNAGGGYGYTF. This chain joins TRBV2 and TRBJ1-2, with 8 bases that match TRBD1. The germline V gene encodes CDR1 SNHLY and CDR2 FYNNEI. The CDR3 sequence is 14 residues long. Unmatched junction bases numbered 8, after V lost 7 bases and J lost 4 bases.

The rearrangement joins TRBV6-5 to TRBJ2-6; D is possibly TRBD1 (5 bases). The CDR3 length is 15 residues. Germline CDR1 and CDR2: MNHEY and SVGAGI. Trimming took off 7 bases at V and 0 bases at J, with 10 bases between the two ends. The CDR3 loop is CASTPQASGANVLTF. CDR3 bases: TGTGCCAGCACCCCACAGGCCTCTGGGGCCAACGTCCTGACTTTC.

The chain combines TRBV27 with TRBJ1-2, with D maybe TRBD1 (5 bases). There are 12 residues in the CDR3. CDR1 MNHEY and CDR2 SMNVEV come from the germline V gene (reference sequence). V dropped 8 bases and J dropped 5 bases, with 12 bases sitting between them. DNA of the CDR3: TGTGCCAGCGGCAGGGAGGGGTATGGCTACACCTTC. As protein: CASGREGYGYTF.

This clone came up a few times. The chain uses TRBV9 and TRBJ1-5, with D perhaps TRBD1 (5 bases). This CDR3 region has 13 residues. Trimming took off 2 bases at V and 5 bases at J, with 8 bases between the two ends. Germline CDR1 and CDR2: SGDLS and YYNGEE. CDR3 region: CASSVSGHQPQHF. DNA of the CDR3: TGTGCCAGCAGCGTTTCGGGACATCAGCCCCAGCATTTT.

The J gene is TRBJ2-2, the V gene TRBV11-2; TRBD1 aligns across 7 bases. Germline V gene data show CDR1 as SGHAT and CDR2 as FQNNGV. J was trimmed by 0 bases and V by 5 bases; bases with no gene match: 3. The length of the CDR3 is 15 residues. In DNA form, the CDR3 reads TGTGCCAGCAGCCGACAGGGTTCGAACACCGGGGAGCTGTTTTTT. Its translation: CASSRQGSNTGELFF. Using reference TRBV11-2 and TRBJ2-2 for the parts outside the CDR3, the full variable domain is EAGVAQSPRYKIIEKRQSVAFWCNPISGHATLYWYQQILGQGPKLLIQFQNNGVVDDSQLPKDRFSAERLKGVDSTLKIQPAKLEDSAVYLCASSRQGSNTGELFFGEGSRLTVL.